These T cell receptor beta chains were read from a single sample in a study of T-cell memory formation after mild COVID-19. TCRdb called the 5' RACE reads again in MiXCR, with one record for every CDR3 protein. Found here are 550,000 to 600,000 distinct CDR3 sequences, 20% to 25% of them singletons; the top ten hold around 8.4%. Sample: PBMCs or a T cell subset sorted from them (not recorded which). The receptor set was obtained from an adult woman who had mild COVID-19 (a few samples of this study predate the infection). Cell type and time point are not known. CDR3s include the opening cysteine and the closing phenylalanine or tryptophan. D genes are given only for firm matches. Part of the rows lack a size; the others show once, few, many or a class for expanded clones.

j_call v_call d_call clone_size cdr3_aa cdr3_nt
TRBJ2-1 TRBV6-1 NA NA CASSERGARNEQFF TGTGCCAGCAGTGAAAGGGGGGCCCGGAATGAGCAGTTCTTC
TRBJ2-5 TRBV20-1 TRBD1 NA CSALTGGKETQYF TGCAGTGCCCTGACAGGGGGTAAAGAGACCCAGTACTTC
TRBJ2-2 TRBV5-1 TRBD2 NA CASSHSGANTGELFF TGCGCCAGCAGCCATAGCGGGGCGAACACCGGGGAGCTGTTTTTT
TRBJ1-4 TRBV6-2/TRBV6-3 TRBD1 few CASTMEPTGTYEKLFF TGTGCCAGCACCATGGAACCGACAGGGACGTATGAAAAACTGTTTTTT
TRBJ1-1 TRBV7-6 NA NA CASSGRGTEAFF TGTGCCAGCAGTGGACGGGGGACTGAAGCTTTCTTT
TRBJ2-7 TRBV3-1 NA NA CASSQGSAVEQYF TGTGCCAGCAGCCAGGGTTCGGCCGTGGAGCAGTACTTC
TRBJ1-5 TRBV7-9 NA few CASGGEINQPQHF TGTGCCAGTGGGGGGGAGATTAATCAGCCCCAGCATTTT
TRBJ1-4 TRBV18 NA few CASAMTTNEKLFF TGTGCCAGCGCTATGACAACTAATGAAAAACTGTTTTTT
TRBJ2-7 TRBV6-5 TRBD1 NA CASRAAGTGGYEQYF TGTGCCAGCAGAGCGGCCGGGACAGGGGGCTACGAGCAGTACTTC
TRBJ2-5 TRBV5-4 NA NA CASSLGLLPQETQYF TGTGCCAGCAGCTTGGGACTCCTACCCCAAGAGACCCAGTACTTC
TRBJ1-2 TRBV5-5 TRBD1 NA CASSWTGTDYGYTF TGTGCCAGCAGCTGGACAGGGACCGACTATGGCTACACCTTC
TRBJ2-2 TRBV3-1 TRBD2 NA CASSQERRYREGRPGELFF TGTGCCAGCAGCCAAGAGCGGCGTTACCGGGAGGGCCGGCCCGGGGAGCTGTTTTTT
TRBJ2-7 TRBV5-5 TRBD2 many CASSTTSGPYEQYF TGTGCCAGCAGTACGACTAGCGGTCCCTACGAGCAGTACTTC
TRBJ2-2 TRBV6-5 NA NA CASSYSIVGRGRTGELFF TGTGCCAGCAGTTACTCGATCGTAGGGCGGGGGCGCACCGGGGAGCTGTTTTTT
TRBJ1-3 TRBV12-3/TRBV12-4 NA NA CASSLYPGNTIYF TGTGCCAGCAGTTTATACCCTGGAAACACCATATATTTT
TRBJ2-5 TRBV4-1 TRBD1 NA CASSQLGQGVRETQYF TGCGCCAGCAGCCAACTTGGACAGGGTGTACGAGAGACCCAGTACTTC
TRBJ2-5 TRBV4-2 TRBD1 few CASTFTRTGIETQYF TGTGCCAGCACCTTCACCCGGACAGGGATAGAGACCCAGTACTTC
TRBJ2-1 TRBV12-3/TRBV12-4 NA NA CASSLGRGTNEQFF TGTGCCAGCAGTTTGGGGAGAGGGACGAATGAGCAGTTCTTC
TRBJ2-1 TRBV6-2/TRBV6-3 TRBD2 few CASTPRTSGSRIYNEQFF TGTGCCAGCACCCCCCGGACTAGCGGGAGCCGGATTTACAATGAGCAGTTCTTC
TRBJ2-7 TRBV20-1 NA few CSAKGGYGSTAGSYEQYF TGCAGTGCTAAGGGGGGGTACGGGAGCACGGCAGGGTCCTACGAGCAGTACTTC
TRBJ2-7 TRBV7-3 TRBD2 few CASRFGTSGGEEQYF TGTGCCAGCAGATTCGGGACTAGCGGGGGGGAAGAGCAGTACTTC
TRBJ2-7 TRBV3-1 TRBD1 few CASKVGQGAYEQYF TGTGCCAGCAAGGTGGGACAGGGGGCCTACGAGCAGTACTTC
TRBJ1-1 TRBV11-3 NA NA CASSYAGGTEAFF TGTGCCAGCAGCTACGCAGGCGGAACTGAAGCTTTCTTT
TRBJ2-5 TRBV7-9 NA many CASAGSGETQYF TGTGCCAGTGCCGGAAGCGGGGAGACCCAGTACTTC
TRBJ2-5 TRBV7-9 NA few CASSLAMETEQETQYF TGTGCCAGCAGCTTAGCGATGGAGACAGAACAAGAGACCCAGTACTTC